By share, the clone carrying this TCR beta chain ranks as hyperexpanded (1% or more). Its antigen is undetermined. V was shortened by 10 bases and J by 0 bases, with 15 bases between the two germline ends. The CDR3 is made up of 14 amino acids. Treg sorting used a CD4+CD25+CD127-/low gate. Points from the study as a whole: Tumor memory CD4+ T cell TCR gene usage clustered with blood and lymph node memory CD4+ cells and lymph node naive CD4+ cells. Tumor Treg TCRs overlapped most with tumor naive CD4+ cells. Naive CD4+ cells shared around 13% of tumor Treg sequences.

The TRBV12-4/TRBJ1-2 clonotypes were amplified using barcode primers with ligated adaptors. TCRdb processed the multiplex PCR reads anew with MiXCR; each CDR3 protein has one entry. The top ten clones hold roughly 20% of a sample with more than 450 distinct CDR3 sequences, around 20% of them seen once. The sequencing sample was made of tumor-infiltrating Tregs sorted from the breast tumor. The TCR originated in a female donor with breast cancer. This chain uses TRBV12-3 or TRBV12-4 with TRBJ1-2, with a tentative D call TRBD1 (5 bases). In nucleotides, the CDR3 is TGTGCCACCATTGGGACTTCGGCTAACTATGGCTACACCTTC. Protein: CATIGTSANYGYTF.